This T cell receptor beta chain was profiled in a study of cytomegalovirus exposure and HLA in healthy donors. Trimming removed 5 bases from V and 3 bases from J; junction bases left unmatched: 2. Germline CDR1 is SQVTM and CDR2 is ANQGSEA. The CDR3 runs to 14 residues. PCR was performed using 60 Vbeta and 13 Jbeta primers. The assay was immunoSEQ multiplex PCR, and TCRdb's table has in-frame clones only and misses some. The listing contains around 60,000 clones. Turning to this clone: The same CDR3 can be traced to other DNA sequences in this sample.

The chain uses TRBV29-1 and TRBJ2-1, with 12 bases matching TRBD2. Sample: PBMCs. This TCR was recovered from a man younger than 45 in good health and CMV-seropositive. CDR3 residues: CSVPTSGSYNEQFF. DNA for the CDR3: TGCAGCGTTCCGACTAGCGGGAGCTACAATGAGCAGTTCTTC.